This T cell receptor (beta chain) was recorded in a study of early T cells in non-severe SARS-CoV-2 infection. Points from the study as a whole: The matching step, a VDJdb search, favored anti-spike CD8 responses and missed private and CD4 specificities.

Individual cDNA molecules were tagged with unique molecular identifiers. From the 5' RACE reads, TCRdb called clonotypes with MiXCR, one entry per CDR3 protein. Here the sample spans about 99,000 distinct CDR3 sequences, around a sixth being singletons. The ends were cut back, 1 base at V and 5 bases at J, with 11 bases in the middle. The CDR3 runs to 14 residues. Germline CDR1 and CDR2: SGHNT and YYREEE (reference sequence). For this clonotype: The antigen is not known.

The clonotype comes from an adult who was a healthcare worker with PCR-confirmed SARS-CoV-2 infection or an uninfected control (not recorded which). Sample: whole blood. The chain is built from TRBV5-4 and TRBJ2-3; D is possibly TRBD1 or TRBD2 (6 bases each). The CDR3 DNA reads as TGTGCCAGCAGCTTGAGGGGGGCTGGAGATACGCAGTATTTT. It specifies CASSLRGAGDTQYF.